Listed below are T cell receptor beta chains from one sample, sequenced in a study of CD8 T cells in ankylosing spondylitis. TCRdb recomputed calls from the 5' RACE reads with MiXCR, one row per CDR3 protein. The sample consists of roughly 130,000 distinct CDR3 sequences, roughly an eighth of them appearing once. Sequenced input: blood, either unsorted or a sorted T cell fraction (not recorded which). All receptors derive from a female donor with ankylosing spondylitis or in good health (not recorded which). Both conserved end residues are part of each CDR3. D genes are given only for firm matches. Clone sizes are given selectively: once, few, many, or a class where the clone is expanded.

clone_size: NA; j_call: TRBJ1-1; v_call: TRBV5-1; d_call: TRBD1; cdr3_aa: CASSLDGQGLRNTEAFF; cdr3_nt: TGCGCCAGCAGCTTGGACGGACAGGGTTTGAGGAACACTGAAGCTTTCTTT
clone_size: few; j_call: TRBJ2-7; v_call: TRBV7-2; d_call: TRBD2; cdr3_aa: CASRQTSGIQYEQYF; cdr3_nt: TGTGCCAGCAGGCAGACTAGCGGGATTCAGTACGAGCAGTACTTC
clone_size: NA; j_call: TRBJ2-3; v_call: TRBV3-1; d_call: TRBD2; cdr3_aa: CASSQDHGGKMNTQYF; cdr3_nt: TGTGCCAGCAGCCAAGACCACGGGGGGAAAATGAATACGCAGTATTTT
clone_size: NA; j_call: TRBJ2-7; v_call: TRBV7-9; d_call: NA; cdr3_aa: CASNPGGGRGEQYF; cdr3_nt: TGTGCCAGCAACCCAGGAGGCGGCCGGGGAGAGCAGTACTTC
clone_size: many; j_call: TRBJ1-2; v_call: TRBV29-1; d_call: NA; cdr3_aa: CSTIRVLSGGYTF; cdr3_nt: TGCAGCACGATTAGGGTTTTATCTGGTGGCTACACCTTC
clone_size: few; j_call: TRBJ2-4; v_call: TRBV19; d_call: NA; cdr3_aa: CASSIAAGQNIQYF; cdr3_nt: TGTGCCAGTAGTATAGCTGCAGGTCAAAACATTCAGTACTTC
clone_size: NA; j_call: TRBJ2-7; v_call: TRBV12-3/TRBV12-4; d_call: NA; cdr3_aa: CASSFSQGPGFEQYF; cdr3_nt: TGTGCCAGCAGTTTTAGTCAGGGGCCGGGTTTCGAGCAGTACTTC
clone_size: many; j_call: TRBJ2-7; v_call: TRBV27; d_call: TRBD1; cdr3_aa: CASSLKRQGFYEQYF; cdr3_nt: TGTGCCAGCAGTTTAAAAAGACAGGGATTCTACGAGCAGTACTTC
clone_size: few; j_call: TRBJ2-4; v_call: TRBV12-3/TRBV12-4; d_call: NA; cdr3_aa: CASSLDRRNIQYF; cdr3_nt: TGTGCCAGCAGTTTAGACAGAAGAAACATTCAGTACTTC
clone_size: few; j_call: TRBJ2-7; v_call: TRBV5-1; d_call: NA; cdr3_aa: CASSLLSELGYEQYF; cdr3_nt: TGCGCCAGCAGCTTGTTGTCGGAGCTAGGGTACGAGCAGTACTTC
clone_size: many; j_call: TRBJ1-2; v_call: TRBV28; d_call: TRBD1; cdr3_aa: CASSATGTGSYGYTF; cdr3_nt: TGTGCCAGCAGTGCGACCGGGACAGGGTCCTATGGCTACACCTTC
clone_size: NA; j_call: TRBJ2-7; v_call: TRBV9; d_call: NA; cdr3_aa: CASSKTGTIGYEQYF; cdr3_nt: TGTGCCAGCAGCAAAACCGGGACCATAGGTTACGAGCAGTACTTC
clone_size: NA; j_call: TRBJ2-5; v_call: TRBV7-2; d_call: TRBD2; cdr3_aa: CASSWGGGVETQYF; cdr3_nt: TGTGCCAGCAGCTGGGGGGGGGGTGTAGAGACCCAGTACTTC
clone_size: many; j_call: TRBJ1-1; v_call: TRBV5-5; d_call: NA; cdr3_aa: CASSATGNTEAFF; cdr3_nt: TGTGCCAGCAGCGCGACAGGAAACACTGAAGCTTTCTTT
clone_size: NA; j_call: TRBJ2-1; v_call: TRBV15; d_call: TRBD2; cdr3_aa: CATRGTSGEYNEQFF; cdr3_nt: TGTGCCACCAGAGGGACTAGCGGGGAATACAATGAGCAGTTCTTC
clone_size: few; j_call: TRBJ1-5; v_call: TRBV30; d_call: TRBD1; cdr3_aa: CAWGTTGGQPQHF; cdr3_nt: TGTGCCTGGGGGACTACAGGGGGTCAGCCCCAGCATTTT
clone_size: many; j_call: TRBJ2-1; v_call: TRBV20-1; d_call: TRBD2; cdr3_aa: CSTKTSREEQFF; cdr3_nt: TGCAGTACCAAGACTAGCCGGGAGGAGCAGTTCTTC
clone_size: few; j_call: TRBJ2-5; v_call: TRBV5-1; d_call: NA; cdr3_aa: CASSLQGRVEETQYF; cdr3_nt: TGCGCCAGCAGCTTGCAGGGGCGTGTAGAAGAGACCCAGTACTTC
clone_size: many; j_call: TRBJ2-7; v_call: TRBV5-1; d_call: NA; cdr3_aa: CASSLGLGSGYYEQYF; cdr3_nt: TGCGCCAGCAGCTTGGGGTTGGGGTCCGGCTACTACGAGCAGTACTTC
clone_size: many; j_call: TRBJ1-1; v_call: TRBV14; d_call: NA; cdr3_aa: CASSRLEPRTEAFF; cdr3_nt: TGTGCCAGCAGCCGTTTGGAGCCTAGGACTGAAGCTTTCTTT
clone_size: NA; j_call: TRBJ2-1; v_call: TRBV7-2; d_call: TRBD2; cdr3_aa: CASSRGLAGGNGQFF; cdr3_nt: TGTGCCAGCAGCAGAGGACTAGCGGGGGGAAATGGGCAGTTCTTC
clone_size: few; j_call: TRBJ2-3; v_call: TRBV12-3/TRBV12-4; d_call: NA; cdr3_aa: CASSLEGGPTDTQYF; cdr3_nt: TGTGCCAGCAGTTTGGAGGGGGGGCCCACAGATACGCAGTATTTT
clone_size: few; j_call: TRBJ2-5; v_call: TRBV12-3/TRBV12-4; d_call: TRBD2; cdr3_aa: CASRPRTSMETQYF; cdr3_nt: TGTGCCAGCAGACCTCGGACTAGCATGGAGACCCAGTACTTC
clone_size: NA; j_call: TRBJ2-7; v_call: TRBV12-3/TRBV12-4; d_call: TRBD1; cdr3_aa: CVSSPWTGEGEDEQYF; cdr3_nt: TGTGTCAGCAGTCCCTGGACAGGGGAGGGTGAGGACGAGCAGTACTTC
clone_size: once; j_call: TRBJ2-7; v_call: TRBV18; d_call: TRBD1; cdr3_aa: CASSRDRVVHEQYF; cdr3_nt: TGTGCCAGCTCAAGGGACAGGGTGGTCCACGAGCAGTACTTC
clone_size: NA; j_call: TRBJ1-4; v_call: TRBV29-1; d_call: NA; cdr3_aa: CSVSGIGKATNEKLFF; cdr3_nt: TGCAGCGTTTCTGGGATAGGGAAAGCAACTAATGAAAAACTGTTTTTT
clone_size: many; j_call: TRBJ1-1; v_call: TRBV5-1; d_call: NA; cdr3_aa: CASSPGDILNTEAFF; cdr3_nt: TGCGCCAGCAGCCCCGGAGACATCTTGAACACTGAAGCTTTCTTT
clone_size: NA; j_call: TRBJ2-2; v_call: TRBV24-1; d_call: TRBD2; cdr3_aa: CATSDLWGLAGGPNTGELFF; cdr3_nt: TGTGCCACCAGTGATTTGTGGGGACTAGCGGGAGGCCCGAACACCGGGGAGCTGTTTTTT